The 18 T cell receptor beta chains below were found in one sample sequenced in a study of control samples from healthy donors and cancer patients. Sequenced by immunoSEQ multiplex PCR; TCRdb stores in-frame clones only, minus some. The top ten clones hold roughly 2.1% of a sample with almost 90,000 clones, more than 75% of them seen once. The sequencing sample was made of blood. Receptors were obtained from a woman aged 40 to 49 in good health.

The V call is TRBV9, the J call TRBJ2-1, with TRBD2 matching over 7 bases. CDR1 and CDR2 from the germline V gene are SGDLS and YYNGEE. This CDR3 comprises 15 residues. Unmatched junction bases numbered 12, after V lost 3 bases and J lost 9 bases. CDR3 protein: CASSASSGLDGEQFF. The CDR3 DNA reads TGTGCCAGCAGCGCTTCTTCCGGACTAGATGGTGAGCAGTTCTTC. Combining the CDR3 with reference TRBV9 and TRBJ2-1 gives the whole variable domain DSGVTQTPKHLITATGQRVTLRCSPRSGDLSVYWYQQSLDQGLQFLIQYYNGEERAKGNILERFSAQQFPDLHSELNLSSLELGDSALYFCASSASSGLDGEQFFGPGTRLTVL.

The chain has TRBV12-3 or TRBV12-4 and TRBJ2-1; D unresolved. Trimming took off 7 bases at V and 7 bases at J, with 14 bases between the two ends. The CDR3 is made up of 13 amino acids. The CDR3 loop reads CASIPYPGNEQFF. The CDR3 DNA reads as TGTGCCAGCATCCCATATCCCGGGAATGAGCAGTTCTTC.

V and J are TRBV6-2 or TRBV6-3 and TRBJ2-2; D is undetermined. The CDR3 length is 15 residues. CDR1 is MNHEY, CDR2 SVGEGT, per germline. The V gene lost 1 base and the J gene lost 1 base, with 7 bases spanning the gap. This CDR3 is CASSYYKRNTGELFF. CDR3 DNA: TGTGCCAGCAGTTACTATAAGCGGAACACCGGGGAGCTGTTTTTT.

Written as DNA, the CDR3 is TGTGCCAGCAGCTCAGGACAGGGGGTGAGCTCCTACAATGAGCAGTTCTTC. Its translation: CASSSGQGVSSYNEQFF. The chain recombines TRBV11-3 with TRBJ2-1; 10 nucleotides line up with TRBD1. V dropped 4 bases and J dropped 0; count of bases not matched to a gene: 6. The length of the CDR3 is 17 residues. The germline gives CDR1 SGHNT, CDR2 YENEEA.

V gene TRBV5-4 combines with J gene TRBJ1-2; no clear D gene. The CDR3 covers 14 residues. V was shortened by 4 bases and J by 5 bases, with 15 bases between the two germline ends. Per the germline V gene, CDR1 is SGHNT and CDR2 is YYREEE (reference sequence). The CDR3 spells CASSQKEGWYGYTF. For the CDR3, the DNA is TGTGCCAGCAGCCAAAAAGAGGGATGGTATGGCTACACCTTC.

The chain uses TRBV6-1 and TRBJ2-5; no reliable D call. Trimming took 1 base from V and 5 from J, leaving 11 bases between them. CDR3 length equals 14 residues. Germline CDR1 is MNHNS and CDR2 is SASEGT. CDR3 in amino acids: CASSEGLSRETQYF. DNA for the CDR3: TGTGCCAGCAGTGAAGGGCTTAGTCGGGAGACCCAGTACTTC.

The V and J genes are TRBV6-5 and TRBJ1-4; no clear D. V was cut by 0 bases and J by 5 bases, with 13 bases left in between. Germline V CDR1 and CDR2: MNHEY, SVGAGI. The CDR3 runs 16 residues. The CDR3 sequence: CASSYSKAGSNEKLFF. The CDR3 nucleotides are TGTGCCAGCAGTTACTCGAAGGCGGGTTCGAATGAAAAACTGTTTTTT.

This chain joins TRBV6-4 and TRBJ1-6; 10 nucleotides match TRBD1. Germline V gene lookup returns CDR1 MRHNA and CDR2 SNTAGT. The CDR3 has 13 residues. The V segment lost 7 bases and the J segment 10 bases; nucleotides outside the gene matches: 4. CDR3 in amino acids: CASKGTGASPLHF. CDR3 nucleotides: TGTGCCAGCAAAGGGACAGGGGCATCACCCCTCCACTTT.

The table lists this clone with a few counts. The chain has TRBV19 and TRBJ1-2; D call uncertain. Germline CDR1 is LNHDA and CDR2 is SQIVND (reference sequence). CDR3 length equals 15 residues. V lost 0 bases and J 4 bases, leaving 12 bases between the germline ends. In DNA form, the CDR3 reads TGTGCCAGTAGTATAGATCTCAGTTGGGGCTATGGCTACACCTTC. As protein: CASSIDLSWGYGYTF.

This chain joins TRBV27 and TRBJ2-1, with unresolved D. The germline CDR1 and CDR2 sequences are MNHEY and SMNVEV (reference sequence). Trimming took 6 bases from V and 0 from J, leaving 9 bases between them. The CDR3 is 14 residues long. The CDR3 bases are TGTGCCAGCAGCGACACGAGCTCCTACAATGAGCAGTTCTTC. Translating it yields CASSDTSSYNEQFF.

The chain has TRBV30 and TRBJ2-7, with D maybe TRBD1 (6 bases). Germline V CDR1 and CDR2: GTSNPN, SVGIG (reference sequence). V dropped 0 bases and J dropped 4 bases, with 22 bases sitting between them. The CDR3 sequence is 17 residues long. CDR3 loop: CAWSVSPTTGRGYEQYF. The CDR3 DNA reads TGTGCCTGGAGTGTATCCCCCACAACAGGGAGAGGATACGAGCAGTACTTC.

The chain couples TRBV19 to TRBJ1-1; D unresolved. Germline V gene sequence: CDR1 LNHDA, CDR2 SQIVND (reference sequence). V lost 1 base and J 1 base, leaving 7 bases between the germline ends. The CDR3 loop spans 14 amino acids. The CDR3 DNA reads TGTGCCAGTAGTATAGGACCGACGAACACTGAAGCTTTCTTT. As protein: CASSIGPTNTEAFF.

The V call is TRBV5-8, the J call TRBJ2-3; possible D gene TRBD1, 6 bases. V lost 2 bases, J lost 0 bases, and 7 bases lay in between. Looked up from germline, CDR1 is SGHTS and CDR2 is YDEGEE. This CDR3 region has 14 residues. CDR3 amino acids: CASSLQGSTDTQYF. The CDR3 region has the DNA TGTGCCAGCAGCTTACAGGGCAGCACAGATACGCAGTATTTT.

This clone was recorded once. This chain joins TRBV11-3 and TRBJ1-6; possibly TRBD1 for D (6 bases). Germline CDR1 is SGHNT and CDR2 is YENEEA. This CDR3 has 18 residues. V shed 5 bases and J shed 0 bases, with 17 bases lying between them. CDR3 coding DNA: TGTGCCAGCAGCCAAGGGGGTATAAGGAGCTCCTATAATTCACCCCTCCACTTT. Translated: CASSQGGIRSSYNSPLHF.

The rearrangement joins TRBV4-1 to TRBJ1-5; no firm D call. Germline CDR1 and CDR2: MGHRA and YSYEKL. The CDR3 loop spans 16 amino acids. V was pared by 1 base and J by 8 bases, with 18 bases between. The CDR3 DNA sequence: TGCGCCAGCAGCCAAGGCGATACTTATACGGTTGAGCCCCAGCATTTT. It specifies CASSQGDTYTVEPQHF.

J is TRBJ2-7 and V is TRBV4-1; a weak D match, TRBD2 (7 bases). The CDR3 sequence is 15 residues long. CDR1 is MGHRA, CDR2 YSYEKL, per germline. V was pared by 4 bases and J by 3 bases, with 16 bases between. CDR3 DNA: TGCGCCAGCAGCCTAGGAGAGGGGGGGGACTACGAGCAGTACTTC. It encodes CASSLGEGGDYEQYF.

This clone came up a few times. This sequence joins TRBV3-1 (or the pseudogene TRBV3-2) and TRBJ1-2; TRBD1 aligns across 7 bases. In germline, CDR1 is LGHDT, CDR2 YNNKEL (reference sequence). The CDR3 runs 11 residues. V was clipped by 11 bases and J by 8 bases; unmatched bases: 8. The CDR3 loop reads CAVGGDWGYTF. The CDR3 nucleotides are TGTGCCGTAGGGGGCGATTGGGGCTACACCTTC.

In the case of this clone: Other DNA sequences from this sample encode an identical CDR3 as well. The rearrangement joins TRBV2 to TRBJ1-1; no clear D. V was cut by 3 bases and J by 4 bases, with 9 bases left in between. This CDR3 contains 13 residues. Germline CDR1 SNHLY, CDR2 FYNNEI. CDR3 DNA: TGTGCCAGCAGTGAGGAGGGTCGCACTGAAGCTTTCTTT. The encoded protein is CASSEEGRTEAFF.